The source of this T cell receptor (beta chain) is a study of blood T cells in healthy people across ages. Alongside a J-beta primer mix, a sample-barcoded 5' primer served in a second PCR lasting roughly 6 to 11 cycles. TCRdb reprocessed the 5' RACE reads with MiXCR, giving one entry per CDR3 protein. The table shows 2 million or so distinct CDR3 sequences, with about 50% occurring only once. Of note for this clonotype: Antigen unknown.

The CDR3 is 15 amino acids. After removal of 0 bases from V and 5 bases from J, the junction contained 5 bases not matched to a gene. CDR1 SGDLS and CDR2 YYNGEE come from the germline V gene. General study findings and limits: Observed TCR beta diversity showed a strong correlation with the percentage of naive T cells as measured by flow cytometry. Observed TCR beta diversity per million T cells went down as age went up. This fall followed a roughly linear course with age.

Material: blood. The sequence was obtained from a woman between 35 and 50 years old in good health. The chain links TRBV9 to TRBJ2-1; 7 bases line up with TRBD1. CDR3 sequence (DNA): TGTGCCAGCAGCGTAGTAGGGGACAGTAACAATGAGCAGTTCTTC. Its protein is CASSVVGDSNNEQFF.